The 6 T cell receptor beta chains reported below all come from one sample, sequenced in a study of blood T cell repertoires in COVID-19. Some clones are missing from TCRdb's copy, which holds only in-frame ones; the method was immunoSEQ multiplex PCR. The table lists around 250,000 clones, 84% of them singletons. Sequencing input: PBMCs or T cells enriched from blood (not recorded which). These receptors all stem from a man over 45 who had recovered from COVID-19.

The chain employs TRBV27 and TRBJ1-5; D is unclear. Germline CDR1 and CDR2: MNHEY and SMNVEV (reference sequence). The V and J ends lost 3 bases and 1 base respectively, with 7 bases between them. The CDR3 runs to 14 residues. In nucleotides, the CDR3 is TGTGCCAGCAGTTTCTCAGGCAGCAATCAGCCCCAGCATTTT. Its protein product is CASSFSGSNQPQHF.

The chain joins TRBV4-1 to TRBJ2-2; D is ambiguous. Trimming stripped 4 bases from V and 5 bases from J, with 11 bases between. Germline CDR1 reads MGHRA; CDR2 reads YSYEKL. The CDR3 extends over 14 amino acids. The CDR3 nucleotides are TGCGCCAGCAGCCTTCAATTCCTAACCGGGGAGCTGTTTTTT. Encoded protein: CASSLQFLTGELFF.

The V and J genes are TRBV7-8 and TRBJ2-6; perhaps TRBD1 as D (5 bases). With 5 bases removed from V and 0 bases from J, the gap between germline ends came to 14 bases. Germline assignment: CDR1 SGHVS and CDR2 FQNEAQ. This CDR3 is 17 amino acids long. CDR3 protein: CASSPVQTVSGANVLTF. For the CDR3, the DNA is TGTGCCAGCAGCCCAGTCCAGACAGTCTCTGGGGCCAACGTCCTGACTTTC.

The chain employs TRBV7-9 and TRBJ2-1; 8 bases agree with TRBD1. The germline gives CDR1 SEHNR, CDR2 FQNEAQ (reference sequence). The V and J ends lost 2 bases and 6 bases, in that order; junction bases with no gene match: 15. This CDR3 has 18 amino acids. The CDR3 region has the DNA TGTGCCAGCAGCTTACGGACAGGGTTTAGGGATGGTTTCAATGAGCAGTTCTTC. It translates to CASSLRTGFRDGFNEQFF.

This chain uses TRBV2 with TRBJ2-7, with 10 nucleotides matching TRBD2. V shed 5 bases, J shed 1 base, and the junction held 2 bases outside the gene matches. The length of the CDR3 is 14 residues. The germline V gene encodes CDR1 SNHLY and CDR2 FYNNEI. CDR3 DNA: TGTGCCAGCAGTCAGCGGGGGGGTTCCTACGAGCAGTACTTC. It encodes CASSQRGGSYEQYF.

The V and J genes are TRBV12-3 or TRBV12-4 and TRBJ1-5; D gene uncertain. The CDR3 runs to 12 residues. With 0 bases removed from V and 7 bases from J, the gap between germline ends came to 4 bases. CDR3 DNA: TGTGCCAGCAGTTTAGCGCAGCAGCCCCAGCATTTT. This gives the protein CASSLAQQPQHF.